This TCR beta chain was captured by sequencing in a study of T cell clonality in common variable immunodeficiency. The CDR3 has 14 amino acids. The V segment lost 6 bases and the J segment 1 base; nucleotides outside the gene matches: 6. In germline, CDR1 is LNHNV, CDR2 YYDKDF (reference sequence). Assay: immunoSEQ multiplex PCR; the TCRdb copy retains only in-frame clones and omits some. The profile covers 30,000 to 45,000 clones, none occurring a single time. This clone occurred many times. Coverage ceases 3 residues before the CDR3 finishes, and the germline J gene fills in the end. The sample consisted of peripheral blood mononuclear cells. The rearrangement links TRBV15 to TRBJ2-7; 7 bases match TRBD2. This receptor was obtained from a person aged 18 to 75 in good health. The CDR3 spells CATSAGGSSYEQYF. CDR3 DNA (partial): TGTGCCACCAGTGCTGGCGGGAGTTCCTACGAG. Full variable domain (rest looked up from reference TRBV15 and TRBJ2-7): DAMVIQNPRYQVTQFGKPVTLSCSQTLNHNVMYWYQQKSSQAPKLLFHYYDKDFNNEADTPDNFQSRRPNTSFCFLDIRSPGLGDTAMYLCATSAGGSSYEQYFGPGTRLTVT.